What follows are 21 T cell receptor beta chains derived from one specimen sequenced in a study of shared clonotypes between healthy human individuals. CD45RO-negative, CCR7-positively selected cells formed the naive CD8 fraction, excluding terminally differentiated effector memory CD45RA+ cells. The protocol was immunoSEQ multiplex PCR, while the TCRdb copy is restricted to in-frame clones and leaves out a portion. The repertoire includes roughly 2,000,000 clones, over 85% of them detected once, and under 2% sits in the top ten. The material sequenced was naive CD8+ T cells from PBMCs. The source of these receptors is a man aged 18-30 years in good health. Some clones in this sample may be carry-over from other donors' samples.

The CDR3 nucleotides read TGTGCCAGCAGCTTAGGTCAGCGGGACGGTACTAGCACAGATACGCAGTATTTT. Translated, it gives CASSLGQRDGTSTDTQYF. The J gene is TRBJ2-3, the V gene TRBV13; 7 bases align to TRBD2. The germline CDR1 and CDR2 sequences are PRHDT and FYEKMQ (reference sequence). V dropped 0 bases and J dropped 0; count of bases not matched to a gene: 9. This CDR3 comprises 18 residues.

As DNA, the CDR3 is TGTGCCAGCAGCTTCTGGGCTAGCGGAGATGACGAGCAGTACTTC. Translated: CASSFWASGDDEQYF. The chain has TRBV11-2 and TRBJ2-7; 7 nucleotides line up with TRBD2. With 3 bases clipped from V and 5 bases from J, the junction kept 10 bases outside the gene matches. This CDR3 is 15 amino acids long. Germline V gives CDR1 SGHAT, CDR2 FQNNGV.

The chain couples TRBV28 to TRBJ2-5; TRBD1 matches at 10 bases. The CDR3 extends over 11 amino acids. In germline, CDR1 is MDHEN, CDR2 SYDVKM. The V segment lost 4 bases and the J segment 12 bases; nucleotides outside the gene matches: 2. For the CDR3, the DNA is TGTGCCAGCAGTTACGGGACAGGGGAGTACTTC. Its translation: CASSYGTGEYF.

Here the CDR3 DNA reads TGCGCCAGCAGTGGGGGCGGGGGAATACCCTACGAGCAGTACTTC. Protein: CASSGGGGIPYEQYF. V is TRBV10-2 and J is TRBJ2-7; 7 bases match TRBD2. From germline, CDR1 is WSHSY and CDR2 SAAADI. The ends lost 4 bases at V and 2 bases at J; junction bases unmatched: 8. The CDR3 consists of 15 residues.

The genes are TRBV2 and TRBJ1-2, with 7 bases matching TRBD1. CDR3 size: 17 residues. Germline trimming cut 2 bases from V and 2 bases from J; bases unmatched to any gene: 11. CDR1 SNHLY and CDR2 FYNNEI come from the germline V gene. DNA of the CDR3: TGTGCCAGCAGTGAATCCTGGACAGGAAGATCGAACTATGGCTACACCTTC. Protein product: CASSESWTGRSNYGYTF.

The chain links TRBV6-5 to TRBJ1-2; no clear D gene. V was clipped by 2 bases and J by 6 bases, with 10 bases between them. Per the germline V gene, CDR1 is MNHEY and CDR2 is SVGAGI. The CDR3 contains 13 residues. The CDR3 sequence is CASSYPDFDGYTF. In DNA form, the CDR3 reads TGTGCCAGCAGTTACCCAGACTTCGATGGCTACACCTTC.

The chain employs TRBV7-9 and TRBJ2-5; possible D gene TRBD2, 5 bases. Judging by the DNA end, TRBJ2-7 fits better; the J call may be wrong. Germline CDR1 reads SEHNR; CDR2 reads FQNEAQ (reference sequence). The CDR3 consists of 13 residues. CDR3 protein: CASGESEGNEQYF. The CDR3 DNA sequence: TGTGCCAGCGGCGAGAGCGAGGGCAACGAGCAGTACTTC.

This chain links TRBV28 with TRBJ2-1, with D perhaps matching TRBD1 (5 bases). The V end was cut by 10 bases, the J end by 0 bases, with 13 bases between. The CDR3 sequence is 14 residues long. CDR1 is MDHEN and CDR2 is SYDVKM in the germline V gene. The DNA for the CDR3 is TGTGCCACCAGGTCAGGGTTCTCCTACAATGAGCAGTTCTTC. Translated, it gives CATRSGFSYNEQFF.

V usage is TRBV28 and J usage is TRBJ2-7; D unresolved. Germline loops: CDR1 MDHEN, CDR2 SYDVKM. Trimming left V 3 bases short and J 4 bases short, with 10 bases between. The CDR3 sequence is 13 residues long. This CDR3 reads CASSLSSPYEQYF. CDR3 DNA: TGTGCCAGCAGTTTGTCTTCTCCATACGAGCAGTACTTC.

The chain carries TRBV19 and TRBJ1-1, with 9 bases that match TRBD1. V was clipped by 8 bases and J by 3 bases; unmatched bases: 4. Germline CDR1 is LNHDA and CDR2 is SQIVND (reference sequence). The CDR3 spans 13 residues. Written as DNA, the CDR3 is TGTGCCAGTGGAAGGACAGGGGACACTGAAGCTTTCTTT. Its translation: CASGRTGDTEAFF.

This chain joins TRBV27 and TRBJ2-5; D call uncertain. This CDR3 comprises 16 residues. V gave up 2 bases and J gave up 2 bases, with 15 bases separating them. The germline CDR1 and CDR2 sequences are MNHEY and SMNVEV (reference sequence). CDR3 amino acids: CASSLIGVGPQETQYF. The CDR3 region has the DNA TGTGCCAGCAGTTTAATCGGTGTCGGCCCGCAAGAGACCCAGTACTTC.

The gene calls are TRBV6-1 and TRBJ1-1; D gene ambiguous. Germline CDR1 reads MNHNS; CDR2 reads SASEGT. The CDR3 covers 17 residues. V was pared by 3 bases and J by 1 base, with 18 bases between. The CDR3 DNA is TGTGCCAGCAGTGACCCGGAAGGGCCGGGAGGGAACACTGAAGCTTTCTTT. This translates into CASSDPEGPGGNTEAFF.

CDR3 loop: CASTRQGEYSNQPQHF. The DNA for the CDR3 is TGTGCCAGTACCCGACAGGGGGAATATAGCAATCAGCCCCAGCATTTT. The chain uses TRBV19 and TRBJ1-5, with 9 bases matching TRBD1. The CDR3 runs to 16 residues. The junction had 7 bases not matched to a gene; V was cut back by 7 bases and J by 0 bases. Germline V gene sequence: CDR1 LNHDA, CDR2 SQIVND (reference sequence).

CDR3 protein: CASSLERQGAGGELFF. In DNA form, the CDR3 reads TGCGCCAGCAGCTTGGAACGACAGGGGGCCGGCGGGGAGCTGTTTTTT. The V call is TRBV5-1, the J call TRBJ2-2, with 10 bases aligning to TRBD1. From germline, CDR1 is SGHRS and CDR2 YFSETQ. This CDR3 spans 16 amino acids. Trimming removed 0 bases from V and 7 bases from J; junction bases left unmatched: 6.

The CDR3 coding sequence is TGTGCCAGCTCACCAGAGGGGGCTTCATTTTTAGCCGGGAACACTGAAGCTTTCTTT. This gives the protein CASSPEGASFLAGNTEAFF. The rearrangement links TRBV18 to TRBJ1-1, with 7 nucleotides matching TRBD1. The trim removed 2 bases at V and 1 base at J, leaving 16 bases unmatched. The CDR3 runs 19 residues. Germline V lookup: CDR1 KGHSH, CDR2 LQKENI.

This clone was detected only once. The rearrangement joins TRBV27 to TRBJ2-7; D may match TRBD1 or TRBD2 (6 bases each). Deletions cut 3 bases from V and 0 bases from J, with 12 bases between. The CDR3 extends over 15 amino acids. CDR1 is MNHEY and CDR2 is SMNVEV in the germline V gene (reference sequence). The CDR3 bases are TGTGCCAGCAGTTTGGGGGGCAAAAGCTCCTACGAGCAGTACTTC. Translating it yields CASSLGGKSSYEQYF.

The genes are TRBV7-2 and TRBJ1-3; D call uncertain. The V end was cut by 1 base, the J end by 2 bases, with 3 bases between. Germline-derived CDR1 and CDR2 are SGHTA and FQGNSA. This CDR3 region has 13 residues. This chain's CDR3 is CASSLVAGNTIYF. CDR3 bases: TGTGCCAGCAGCTTAGTGGCTGGAAACACCATATATTTT. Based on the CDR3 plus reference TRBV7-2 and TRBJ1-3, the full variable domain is GAGVSQSPSNKVTEKGKDVELRCDPISGHTALYWYRQSLGQGLEFLIYFQGNSAPDKSGLPSDRFSAERTGGSVSTLTIQRTQQEDSAVYLCASSLVAGNTIYFGEGSWLTVV.

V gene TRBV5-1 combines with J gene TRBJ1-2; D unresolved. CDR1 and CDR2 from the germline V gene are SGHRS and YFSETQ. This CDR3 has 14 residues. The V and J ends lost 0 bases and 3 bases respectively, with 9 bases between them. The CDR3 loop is CASSLGRNYYGYTF. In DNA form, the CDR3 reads TGCGCCAGCAGCTTGGGCAGAAATTACTATGGCTACACCTTC.

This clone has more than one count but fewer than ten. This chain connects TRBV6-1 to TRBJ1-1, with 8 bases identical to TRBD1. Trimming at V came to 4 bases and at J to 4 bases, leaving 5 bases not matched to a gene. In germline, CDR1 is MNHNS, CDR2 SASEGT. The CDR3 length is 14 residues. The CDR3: CASSGSRGRTEAFF. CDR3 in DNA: TGTGCCAGCAGTGGGAGCAGGGGGCGCACTGAAGCTTTCTTT.

CDR3 residues: CASSLFSGGQEQYF. Here the CDR3 DNA reads TGTGCCAGCAGTTTATTCAGCGGGGGGCAAGAGCAGTACTTC. This chain links TRBV28 with TRBJ2-7; TRBD2 matches 9 bases. The junction had 5 bases not matched to a gene; V was cut back by 1 base and J by 7 bases. The CDR3 loop spans 14 amino acids. Looked up from germline, CDR1 is MDHEN and CDR2 is SYDVKM.

The CDR3 region is CASSEGLIYEQYF. CDR3 in DNA: TGTGCCAGCAGTGAGGGACTCATCTACGAGCAGTACTTC. This chain links TRBV25-1 with TRBJ2-7, with D maybe TRBD2 (6 bases). The germline V gene has CDR1 MGHDK and CDR2 SYGVNS. V gave up 3 bases and J gave up 3 bases, with 9 bases separating them. The CDR3 has 13 residues.